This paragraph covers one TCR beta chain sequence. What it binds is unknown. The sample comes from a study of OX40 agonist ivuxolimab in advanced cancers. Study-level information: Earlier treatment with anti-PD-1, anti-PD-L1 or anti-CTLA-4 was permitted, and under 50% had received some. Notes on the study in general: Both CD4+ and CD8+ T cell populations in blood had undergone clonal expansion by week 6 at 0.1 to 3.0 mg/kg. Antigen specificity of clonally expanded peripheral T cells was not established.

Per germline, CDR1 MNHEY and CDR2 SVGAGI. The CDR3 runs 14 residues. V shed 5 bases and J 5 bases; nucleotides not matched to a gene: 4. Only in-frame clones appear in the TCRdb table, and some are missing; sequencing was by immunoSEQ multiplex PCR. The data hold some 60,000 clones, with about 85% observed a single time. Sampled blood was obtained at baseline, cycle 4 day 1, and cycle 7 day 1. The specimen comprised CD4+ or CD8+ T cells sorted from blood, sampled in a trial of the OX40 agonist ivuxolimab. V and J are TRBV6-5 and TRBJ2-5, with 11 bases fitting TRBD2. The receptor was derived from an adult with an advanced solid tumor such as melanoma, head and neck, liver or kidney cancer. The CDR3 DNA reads TGTGCCAGCAGTACGGGGACTAGCGGCGAGACCCAGTACTTC. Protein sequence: CASSTGTSGETQYF.